The rows below give T cell receptor beta chains drawn from one sample of a study of T cells after yellow fever vaccination. TCRdb re-analysed the 5' RACE reads in MiXCR, keeping a single row per CDR3 protein. The sample comprises about 310,000 distinct CDR3 sequences, roughly 3.5% of which are singletons, and around 24% rests with the top ten. Here the sequenced sample was PBMCs, taken on the day of the yellow fever booster vaccination. The receptor set was obtained from a man aged 18 to 35 who received the YFV17D yellow fever vaccine. Both conserved end residues are part of each CDR3. D genes are given only for firm matches. Expanded clones get a size class; other rows say once, few or many, or leave the size out.

j_call v_call d_call clone_size cdr3_aa cdr3_nt
TRBJ2-1 TRBV5-1 TRBD2 . CASSLRISGAYNEQFF TGCGCCAGCAGCTTGCGTATTAGCGGGGCCTACAATGAGCAGTTCTTC
TRBJ2-5 TRBV5-4 . few CASSLSSGIRETQYF TGTGCCAGCAGCTTGTCAAGCGGAATTCGGGAGACCCAGTACTTC
TRBJ2-3 TRBV5-6 . many CASRVTWAIEADTQYF TGTGCCAGCAGGGTCACCTGGGCCATTGAAGCAGATACGCAGTATTTT
TRBJ1-1 TRBV6-2/TRBV6-3 . . CASSYGAGQNTEAFF TGTGCCAGCAGTTACGGGGCAGGTCAAAACACTGAAGCTTTCTTT
TRBJ2-1 TRBV15 TRBD1 once CATSRELTGGEETQFF TGTGCCACCAGCAGAGAATTGACAGGGGGCGAAGAGACCCAGTTCTTC
TRBJ2-5 TRBV3-1 TRBD2 . CASSGTSGGLYF TGTGCCAGCTCCGGGACTAGCGGTGGATTGTACTTC
TRBJ1-5 TRBV4-1 . few CASSHFQGSNQPQHF TGCGCCAGCAGCCACTTCCAGGGGTCCAATCAGCCCCAGCATTTT
TRBJ1-4 TRBV18 . . CASSPFTDEKLFF TGTGCCAGCTCACCATTTACGGACGAAAAACTGTTTTTT
TRBJ2-7 TRBV29-1 . . CSVSTQGADEQYF TGCAGCGTTTCAACACAGGGAGCGGACGAGCAGTACTTC
TRBJ1-2 TRBV19 TRBD1 . CASTNRGEGNYGYTF TGTGCCAGTACGAACAGGGGTGAGGGAAACTATGGCTACACCTTC
TRBJ2-5 TRBV5-8 TRBD2 few CASRWEGTETQYF TGTGCCAGCCGTTGGGAGGGTACAGAGACCCAGTACTTC
TRBJ2-3 TRBV5-1 . many CASRTGAGADTQYF TGCGCCAGCAGAACGGGGGCCGGGGCAGATACGCAGTATTTT
TRBJ1-1 TRBV4-1 . . CASSQDVGLVWSDTEAFF TGCGCCAGCAGCCAAGATGTCGGCCTGGTATGGTCGGACACTGAAGCTTTCTTT
TRBJ2-1 TRBV12-3/TRBV12-4 . . CASSGGIAYNEQFF TGTGCCAGCAGTGGGGGGATTGCCTACAATGAGCAGTTCTTC
TRBJ1-2 TRBV2 . few CASSVSGPAHYTF TGTGCCAGCAGTGTAAGTGGCCCAGCGCACTACACCTTC
TRBJ2-3 TRBV7-2 TRBD2 many CASSLMGTTLTDTQYF TGTGCCAGCAGCTTAATGGGGACTACCCTCACAGATACGCAGTATTTT
TRBJ2-2 TRBV19 . many CASSIVGQGGAGELFF TGTGCCAGTAGTATAGTAGGACAGGGAGGGGCCGGGGAGCTGTTTTTT
TRBJ1-2 TRBV20-1 . . CSAPSPGTPGYTF TGCAGTGCTCCTTCGCCGGGTACCCCTGGCTACACCTTC
TRBJ2-3 TRBV7-2 . few CASSGYRSYTDTQYF TGTGCCAGCAGCGGTTACAGAAGCTACACAGATACGCAGTATTTT
TRBJ2-3 TRBV6-2/TRBV6-3 . . CASRDLDGTDTQYF TGTGCCAGCAGAGATCTAGACGGGACAGATACGCAGTATTTT
TRBJ2-7 TRBV6-5 . many CASSYSSGVYEQYF TGTGCCAGCAGTTACTCGTCAGGGGTGTACGAGCAGTACTTC
TRBJ2-3 TRBV5-1 TRBD2 many CASSLVQRGTQYF TGCGCCAGCAGCTTGGTCCAGCGGGGTACGCAGTATTTT
TRBJ2-3 TRBV9 TRBD1 . CASSYRGQGGTDTQYF TGTGCCAGCAGTTACAGGGGGCAGGGGGGCACAGATACGCAGTATTTT
TRBJ1-2 TRBV29-1 . few CSVETWVYGYTF TGCAGCGTTGAAACCTGGGTCTATGGCTACACCTTC
TRBJ2-5 TRBV9 . many CASSVAPGLSQETQYF TGTGCCAGCAGCGTAGCCCCGGGACTGAGTCAAGAGACCCAGTACTTC
TRBJ2-7 TRBV5-1 . few CASSFRQGGNEQYF TGCGCCAGCAGCTTCCGACAGGGAGGGAACGAGCAGTACTTC
TRBJ2-7 TRBV19 TRBD2 few CASSTLAGDATYEQYF TGTGCCAGTAGTACCTTAGCGGGGGATGCTACCTACGAGCAGTACTTC
TRBJ1-1 TRBV5-1 . . CASSPLGETEAFF TGCGCCAGCAGCCCCCTGGGTGAGACTGAAGCTTTCTTT
TRBJ2-1 TRBV21-1 . few CASSKRTGRNSYNEQFF TGTGCCAGCAGCAAAAGGACGGGGCGGAACTCCTACAATGAGCAGTTCTTC
TRBJ1-1 TRBV19 . few CASKKWNTEAFF TGTGCCAGTAAAAAGTGGAACACTGAAGCTTTCTTT
TRBJ2-3 TRBV7-6 TRBD1 many CASSRMGQGPDTQYF TGTGCCAGCAGCCGGATGGGACAGGGCCCAGATACGCAGTATTTT
TRBJ2-7 TRBV6-5 . many CASRRTPAYEQYF TGTGCCAGCCGCCGGACGCCTGCCTACGAGCAGTACTTC
TRBJ2-1 TRBV2 . . CASSENGYNEQFF TGTGCCAGCAGTGAAAATGGGTATAATGAGCAGTTCTTC
TRBJ2-2 TRBV4-2 . many CASSQGNTGELFF TGTGCCAGCAGCCAGGGGAACACCGGGGAGCTGTTTTTT
TRBJ2-1 TRBV6-2/TRBV6-3 . many CASTGQVHNEQFF TGTGCCAGCACCGGCCAGGTACACAATGAGCAGTTCTTC
TRBJ1-2 TRBV6-5 TRBD1 few CASKDPGQGGNGYTF TGTGCCAGCAAAGACCCGGGACAGGGGGGGAATGGCTACACCTTC
TRBJ2-7 TRBV27 . many CASSFGILSGAAAYEQYF TGTGCCAGCAGCTTCGGAATCCTTTCTGGGGCCGCAGCCTACGAGCAGTACTTC